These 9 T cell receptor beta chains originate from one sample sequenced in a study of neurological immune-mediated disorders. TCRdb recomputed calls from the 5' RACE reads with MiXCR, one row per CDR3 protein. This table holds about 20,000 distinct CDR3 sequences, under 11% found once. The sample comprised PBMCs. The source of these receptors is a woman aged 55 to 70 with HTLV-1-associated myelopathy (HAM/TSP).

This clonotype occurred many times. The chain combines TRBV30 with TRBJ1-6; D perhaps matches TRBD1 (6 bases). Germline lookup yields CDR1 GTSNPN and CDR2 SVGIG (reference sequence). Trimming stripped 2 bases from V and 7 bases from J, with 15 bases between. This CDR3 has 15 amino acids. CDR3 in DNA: TGTGCCTGGAGTACCGTGGGACATAGCAATTCACCCCTCCACTTT. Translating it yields CAWSTVGHSNSPLHF.

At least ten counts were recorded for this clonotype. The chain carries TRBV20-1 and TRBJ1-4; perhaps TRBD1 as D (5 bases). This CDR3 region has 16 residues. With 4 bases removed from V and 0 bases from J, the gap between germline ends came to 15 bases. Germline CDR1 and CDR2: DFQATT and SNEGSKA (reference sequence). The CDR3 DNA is TGCAGTGCTATGCATGGGGACGAATCAACTAATGAAAAACTGTTTTTT. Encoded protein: CSAMHGDESTNEKLFF.

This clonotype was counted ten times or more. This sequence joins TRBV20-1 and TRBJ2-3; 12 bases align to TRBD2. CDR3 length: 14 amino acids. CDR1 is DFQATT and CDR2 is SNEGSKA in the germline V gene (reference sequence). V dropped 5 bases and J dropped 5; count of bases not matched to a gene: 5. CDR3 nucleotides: TGCAGTGCTTTCACTAGCGGGGGGAAAGATACGCAGTATTTT. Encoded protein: CSAFTSGGKDTQYF.

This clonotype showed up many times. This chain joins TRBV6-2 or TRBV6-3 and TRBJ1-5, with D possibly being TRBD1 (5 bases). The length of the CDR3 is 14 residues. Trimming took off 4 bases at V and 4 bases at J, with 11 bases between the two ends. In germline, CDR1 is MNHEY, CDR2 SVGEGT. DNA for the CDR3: TGTGCCAGCAGTTTACAGGCGGAGAATCAGCCCCAGCATTTT. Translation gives CASSLQAENQPQHF.

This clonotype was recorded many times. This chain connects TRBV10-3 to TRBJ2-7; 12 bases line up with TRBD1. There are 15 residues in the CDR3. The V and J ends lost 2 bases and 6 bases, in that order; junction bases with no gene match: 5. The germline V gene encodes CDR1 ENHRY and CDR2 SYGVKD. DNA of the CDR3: TGTGCCATCAGTGAGCCGGGACAGGGGGCGAGCGAGCAGTACTTC. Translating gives CAISEPGQGASEQYF.

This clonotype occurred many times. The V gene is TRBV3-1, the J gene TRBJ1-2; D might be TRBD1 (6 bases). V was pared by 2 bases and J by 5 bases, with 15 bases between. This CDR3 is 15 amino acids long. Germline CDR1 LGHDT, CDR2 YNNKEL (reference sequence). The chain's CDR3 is CASSQTHAGDYGYTF. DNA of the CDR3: TGTGCCAGCAGCCAAACTCATGCAGGGGATTATGGCTACACCTTC.

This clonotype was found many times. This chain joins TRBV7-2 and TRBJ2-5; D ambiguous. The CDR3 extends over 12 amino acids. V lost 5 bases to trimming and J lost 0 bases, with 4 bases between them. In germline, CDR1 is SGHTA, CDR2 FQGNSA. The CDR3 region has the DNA TGTGCCAGCAGCCTCTACCAAGAGACCCAGTACTTC. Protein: CASSLYQETQYF.

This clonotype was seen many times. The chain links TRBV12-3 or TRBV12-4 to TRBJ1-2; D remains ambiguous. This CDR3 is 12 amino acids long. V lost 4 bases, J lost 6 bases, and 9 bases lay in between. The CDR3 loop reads CASSSWENGYTF. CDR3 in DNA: TGTGCCAGCAGTTCTTGGGAAAATGGCTACACCTTC.

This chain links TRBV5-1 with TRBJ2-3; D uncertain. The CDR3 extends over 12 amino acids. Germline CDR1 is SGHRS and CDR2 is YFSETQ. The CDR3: CTNSWEGDTQYF. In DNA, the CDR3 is TGCACCAACAGCTGGGAAGGAGATACGCAGTATTTT.